Each of the 14 T cell receptor beta chains below was sequenced from the same sample in a study of CD8 T cells in Susac syndrome. The authors reverse transcribed roughly 0.5 to 1 ug RNA with random hexamers. TCRdb reprocessed the immunoSEQ multiplex PCR reads with MiXCR, giving one entry per CDR3 protein. The table has 160,000 or so distinct CDR3 sequences, roughly 93% seen once. The sample comprised CD4+ T cells from PBMCs. The origin of the receptors is a human donor in good health.

This CDR3 is CASSIWQANTEAFF. In DNA form, the CDR3 reads TGTGCCAGTAGTATTTGGCAAGCCAACACTGAAGCTTTCTTT. J is TRBJ1-1 and V is TRBV19; D uncertain. Trimming stripped 3 bases from V and 2 bases from J, with 10 bases between. Per germline, CDR1 LNHDA and CDR2 SQIVND (reference sequence). The CDR3 sequence is 14 residues long.

V gene TRBV27 combines with J gene TRBJ1-5; 7 nucleotides match TRBD1. This CDR3 is built from 16 residues. Germline V CDR1 and CDR2: MNHEY, SMNVEV (reference sequence). The V gene end was trimmed by 5 bases and the J gene end by 2 bases; junction bases not matched to a gene: 9. CDR3 in DNA: TGTGCCAGCAGTCCGACAGGGATATGGGGCAATCAGCCCCAGCATTTT. This codes for CASSPTGIWGNQPQHF.

This sequence joins TRBV20-1 and TRBJ1-5; D is ambiguous. Germline V gene data show CDR1 as DFQATT and CDR2 as SNEGSKA (reference sequence). Deletions cut 3 bases from V and 9 bases from J, with 24 bases between. The CDR3 has 16 amino acids. DNA of the CDR3: TGCAGTGCTAGGGGCCCCTCGGGGAGCCACCGGGCGCCCCAGCATTTT. It is translated as CSARGPSGSHRAPQHF.

The CDR3 sequence is CASSSSGTRGKGELFF. CDR3 in DNA: TGTGCCAGCAGTTCCTCCGGGACTAGGGGGAAGGGGGAGCTGTTTTTT. The rearrangement uses TRBV12-3 or TRBV12-4 and TRBJ2-2, with 8 bases lining up with TRBD2. J lost 8 bases, V lost 4 bases, and 12 bases had no gene match. The CDR3 consists of 16 residues.

The rearrangement joins TRBV20-1 to TRBJ1-6; D might be TRBD1 (6 bases). This CDR3 spans 15 amino acids. With 6 bases removed from V and 0 bases from J, the gap between germline ends came to 12 bases. The germline V gene encodes CDR1 DFQATT and CDR2 SNEGSKA (reference sequence). CDR3 coding DNA: TGCAGTGCCAGGACAGACAGCTCCTATAATTCACCCCTCCACTTT. Translating gives CSARTDSSYNSPLHF.

The chain links TRBV5-1 to TRBJ1-2; possibly TRBD1 for D (6 bases). The CDR3 is 15 residues long. V was trimmed by 0 bases and J by 7 bases, leaving 16 bases between them. CDR1 is SGHRS and CDR2 is YFSETQ in the germline V gene. In DNA form, the CDR3 reads TGCGCCAGCAGCTTGGCAGGGGTCCAAGGACCTGGCTACACCTTC. This translates into CASSLAGVQGPGYTF. The entire variable domain, with the rest obtained from reference TRBV5-1 and TRBJ1-2, is as follows: KAGVTQTPRYLIKTRGQQVTLSCSPISGHRSVSWYQQTPGQGLQFLFEYFSETQRNKGNFPGRFSGRQFSNSRSEMNVSTLELGDSALYLCASSLAGVQGPGYTFGSGTRLTVV.

The rearrangement uses TRBV11-2 and TRBJ1-2; 12 bases agree with TRBD1. Trimming at V came to 5 bases and at J to 8 bases, leaving 6 bases not matched to a gene. This CDR3 comprises 14 residues. The germline gives CDR1 SGHAT, CDR2 FQNNGV. CDR3 DNA: TGTGCCAGCAGCCCTGGGACAGGGGGCAGCGGCTACACCTTC. It is translated as CASSPGTGGSGYTF.

This chain uses TRBV5-1 with TRBJ2-7; a possible D gene is TRBD1 (7 bases). This CDR3 comprises 14 residues. The V gene's germline CDR1 is SGHRS and CDR2 YFSETQ. V lost 1 base, J lost 5 bases, and 13 bases lay in between. Here the CDR3 DNA reads TGCGCCAGCAGCTTGCCCAGGGGGGAGGACGAGCAGTACTTC. Translation: CASSLPRGEDEQYF.

The genes are TRBV3-1 and TRBJ1-6; TRBD1 is a possible D gene (6 bases). Germline V gives CDR1 LGHDT, CDR2 YNNKEL (reference sequence). The CDR3 has 14 amino acids. V was clipped by 2 bases and J by 9 bases, with 11 bases between them. The CDR3 DNA reads TGTGCCAGCAGCCAAAACCAGGGGATTTCACCCCTCCACTTT. Protein product: CASSQNQGISPLHF.

In this sample, this clonotype turned up once. The chain couples TRBV29-1 to TRBJ1-4, with 7 bases identical to TRBD1. The CDR3 runs 13 residues. CDR1 and CDR2 from the germline V gene are SQVTM and ANQGSEA. With 4 bases clipped from V and 5 bases from J, the junction kept 4 bases outside the gene matches. The CDR3 bases are TGCAGCGTTGTGAGACAGGGAAATGAAAAACTGTTTTTT. Amino acids: CSVVRQGNEKLFF.

The chain couples TRBV10-3 to TRBJ1-2, with D tentatively TRBD1 (6 bases). Germline CDR1 reads ENHRY; CDR2 reads SYGVKD. The CDR3 covers 18 residues. V was cut by 2 bases and J by 4 bases, with 23 bases left in between. CDR3 DNA sequence: TGTGCCATCAGTGAGGTACGGGCCCCAGGGACAACTGGCTATGGCTACACCTTC. This sequence encodes CAISEVRAPGTTGYGYTF.

V is TRBV20-1 and J is TRBJ1-3; D gene uncertain. V lost 0 bases to trimming and J lost 1 base, with 4 bases between them. CDR3 size: 13 residues. Germline V gene sequence: CDR1 DFQATT, CDR2 SNEGSKA (reference sequence). The CDR3 sequence: CSAREESGNTIYF. CDR3 nucleotide sequence: TGCAGTGCTAGAGAGGAGTCTGGAAACACCATATATTTT.

The genes are TRBV6-5 and TRBJ2-7; D is unclear. The CDR3 length is 13 residues. Looked up from germline, CDR1 is MNHEY and CDR2 is SVGAGI. V was shortened by 5 bases and J by 6 bases, with 14 bases between the two germline ends. The CDR3 protein is CASSQSVRFEQYF. The CDR3 bases are TGTGCCAGCAGTCAATCGGTCCGCTTCGAGCAGTACTTC.

The chain recombines TRBV5-1 with TRBJ2-7, with 8 bases identical to TRBD2. The V gene end was trimmed by 4 bases and the J gene end by 0 bases; junction bases not matched to a gene: 6. CDR1 and CDR2 from the germline V gene are SGHRS and YFSETQ. CDR3 length equals 15 residues. As DNA, the CDR3 is TGCGCCAGCAGCGGTAGCGGGGCGTCCTCCTACGAGCAGTACTTC. The encoded protein is CASSGSGASSYEQYF.